One sample yielded the 20 T cell receptor beta chains listed below, sequenced in a study of blood T cell repertoires in COVID-19. Only in-frame clones appear in the TCRdb table, and some are missing; sequencing was by immunoSEQ multiplex PCR. The sample contains roughly 85,000 clones, over 75% of which appear only once. Sequencing was performed on peripheral blood. Receptors originate from a human donor in a cohort sampled during active COVID-19.

The chain joins TRBV18 to TRBJ1-1, with TRBD1 as a possible D gene (6 bases). Germline loops: CDR1 KGHSH, CDR2 LQKENI. The V end was cut by 3 bases, the J end by 1 base, with 12 bases between. The CDR3 contains 15 residues. The CDR3 sequence is CASSPLPGQNTEAFF. CDR3 DNA: TGTGCCAGCTCACCGCTACCGGGACAGAACACTGAAGCTTTCTTT.

This chain uses TRBV2 with TRBJ2-3; a weak D match, TRBD2 (7 bases). This CDR3 is built from 15 residues. The V gene's germline CDR1 is SNHLY and CDR2 FYNNEI. V lost 6 bases and J lost 1, with 14 bases in between. The DNA for the CDR3 is TGTGCCAGCAGAGGGGGGGGTCCCCGCACAGATACGCAGTATTTT. Protein product: CASRGGGPRTDTQYF.

The CDR3: CASSETRPAYNEQFF. The CDR3 coding sequence is TGTGCCAGCAGTGAAACTAGGCCAGCCTACAATGAGCAGTTCTTC. The chain recombines TRBV6-1 with TRBJ2-1, with D tentatively TRBD2 (5 bases). The CDR3 totals 15 residues. The germline gives CDR1 MNHNS, CDR2 SASEGT. V shed 2 bases and J shed 2 bases, with 10 bases lying between them.

The V and J genes are TRBV19 and TRBJ2-1; 8 nucleotides align to TRBD2. This CDR3 contains 15 residues. Germline loops: CDR1 LNHDA, CDR2 SQIVND (reference sequence). Trimming at V came to 5 bases and at J to 9 bases, leaving 12 bases not matched to a gene. The DNA for the CDR3 is TGTGCCAGTAGTGTTAACTTCGGGGGGGCCGTTGAGCAGTTCTTC. Its protein product is CASSVNFGGAVEQFF.

V is TRBV9 and J is TRBJ2-6, with D uncertain. Germline CDR1 SGDLS, CDR2 YYNGEE. Deletions cut 0 bases from V and 0 bases from J, with 13 bases between. The CDR3 covers 18 residues. The CDR3 DNA reads as TGTGCCAGCAGCGTAGATTTGCGCGAGATCTCTGGGGCCAACGTCCTGACTTTC. Translation gives CASSVDLREISGANVLTF.

This clone was observed a few times. The chain recombines TRBV3-1 (or the pseudogene TRBV3-2) with TRBJ2-5; TRBD2 matches at 9 bases. Germline-derived CDR1 and CDR2 are LGHDT and YNNKEL (reference sequence). There are 17 residues in the CDR3. The junction had 12 bases not matched to a gene; V was cut back by 4 bases and J by 3 bases. CDR3 DNA: TGTGCCAGCAGCCGACGCGGTGGCGGGGGGGCGAAAGAGACCCAGTACTTC. It yields the protein CASSRRGGGGAKETQYF.

The chain has TRBV25-1 and TRBJ1-3; maybe TRBD1 (5 bases). The ends were cut back, 0 bases at V and 4 bases at J, with 10 bases in the middle. The CDR3 consists of 15 residues. Germline loops: CDR1 MGHDK, CDR2 SYGVNS. CDR3 sequence (DNA): TGTGCCAGCAGTGAATATAAGCAGGGAGGAAACACCATATATTTT. Amino acids: CASSEYKQGGNTIYF.

This chain connects TRBV5-1 to TRBJ2-5, with D maybe TRBD2 (6 bases). V was shortened by 0 bases and J by 5 bases, with 14 bases between the two germline ends. CDR3 length: 15 amino acids. Germline V gives CDR1 SGHRS, CDR2 YFSETQ. DNA of the CDR3: TGCGCCAGCAGCTTGGGGGCGGGGACCTGGGAGACCCAGTACTTC. It is translated as CASSLGAGTWETQYF.

V gene TRBV9 combines with J gene TRBJ2-3, with D unclear. Germline V lookup: CDR1 SGDLS, CDR2 YYNGEE. The V gene lost 0 bases and the J gene lost 0 bases, with 8 bases spanning the gap. CDR3 length: 15 residues. The CDR3 is CASSVGATSTDTQYF. CDR3 coding DNA: TGTGCCAGCAGCGTAGGAGCGACTAGCACAGATACGCAGTATTTT.

The rearrangement links TRBV19 to TRBJ1-2; maybe TRBD1 (6 bases). The CDR3 sequence is 16 residues long. The germline gives CDR1 LNHDA, CDR2 SQIVND (reference sequence). Trimming pared 1 base from V and 0 bases from J, leaving 12 bases between. The CDR3, as DNA: TGTGCCAGTAGTATAGGAGGGGACACGGCTAACTATGGCTACACCTTC. As protein: CASSIGGDTANYGYTF.

The rearrangement links TRBV30 to TRBJ1-2; D is ambiguous. Germline V gives CDR1 GTSNPN, CDR2 SVGIG (reference sequence). V was cut by 2 bases and J by 6 bases, with 13 bases left in between. The CDR3 covers 13 residues. This CDR3 is CAWSLREFDGYTF. CDR3 in DNA: TGTGCCTGGAGTCTAAGGGAGTTTGATGGCTACACCTTC.

The chain joins TRBV30 to TRBJ1-4, with D possibly matching TRBD1 (6 bases). Germline values: CDR1 GTSNPN, CDR2 SVGIG (reference sequence). With 2 bases removed from V and 12 bases from J, the gap between germline ends came to 10 bases. This CDR3 is built from 11 residues. The CDR3 here is CAWSNYRELFF. CDR3 nucleotides: TGTGCCTGGAGTAACTACAGGGAACTGTTTTTT.

The chain combines TRBV7-6 with TRBJ2-5, with TRBD2 matching 13 bases. Germline CDR1 is SGHVS and CDR2 is FNYEAQ. V was pared by 4 bases and J by 5 bases, with 4 bases of the junction left unmatched. This CDR3 spans 15 amino acids. Written as DNA, the CDR3 is TGTGCCAGCAGCTCGGGGACTAGCGGGGTGGAGACCCAGTACTTC. This codes for CASSSGTSGVETQYF.

The rearrangement uses TRBV18 and TRBJ1-4; possibly TRBD1 for D (5 bases). CDR1 and CDR2 (germline): KGHSH, LQKENI. The CDR3 loop spans 12 amino acids. V lost 6 bases and J 6 bases, leaving 8 bases between the germline ends. CDR3 in amino acids: CASSQGDEKLFF. In nucleotides, the CDR3 is TGTGCCAGCTCGCAAGGGGATGAAAAACTGTTTTTT.

This chain uses TRBV29-1 with TRBJ2-3; 8 bases align to TRBD1. CDR1 is SQVTM and CDR2 is ANQGSEA in the germline V gene. The junction had 4 bases not matched to a gene; V was cut back by 7 bases and J by 1 base. The CDR3 consists of 13 residues. In nucleotides, the CDR3 is TGCAGCGAGATGACAGGGGGCACAGATACGCAGTATTTT. The encoded protein is CSEMTGGTDTQYF.

V is TRBV4-3 and J is TRBJ2-7, with 9 bases lining up with TRBD1. The CDR3 runs 15 residues. Germline trimming cut 4 bases from V and 4 bases from J; bases unmatched to any gene: 8. The germline CDR1 and CDR2 sequences are LGHNA and YSLEER. The CDR3 DNA is TGCGCCAGCAGCCCGAATGTAGGACAGGGGTACGAGCAGTACTTC. Its protein is CASSPNVGQGYEQYF.

This sequence joins TRBV28 and TRBJ2-7, with 9 positions matching TRBD1. This CDR3 comprises 15 residues. The junction had 10 bases not matched to a gene; V was cut back by 6 bases and J by 4 bases. Germline CDR1 and CDR2: MDHEN and SYDVKM. The CDR3 protein is CASSARTGVLYEQYF. The CDR3 DNA reads as TGTGCCAGCAGCGCCCGGACAGGGGTCTTGTACGAGCAGTACTTC.

V and J are TRBV6-6 and TRBJ1-3; TRBD1 aligns across 11 bases. V shed 5 bases and J 0 bases; nucleotides not matched to a gene: 12. Germline V CDR1 and CDR2: MNHNY, SVGAGI (reference sequence). This CDR3 comprises 19 residues. The CDR3 reads CASSHRDRGFTSSGNTIYF. The CDR3 DNA is TGTGCCAGCAGTCACCGGGACAGGGGGTTTACGAGCTCTGGAAACACCATATATTTT.

This sequence joins TRBV28 and TRBJ2-2, with TRBD1 matching over 9 bases. CDR1 is MDHEN, CDR2 SYDVKM, per germline. V dropped 6 bases and J dropped 3; count of bases not matched to a gene: 5. There are 15 residues in the CDR3. DNA of the CDR3: TGTGCCAGCAGCCGGCGGGACAGGGACACCGGGGAGCTGTTTTTT. Translated, it gives CASSRRDRDTGELFF.

The chain links TRBV4-3 to TRBJ1-5; D gene uncertain. This CDR3 contains 16 residues. Per the germline V gene, CDR1 is LGHNA and CDR2 is YSLEER. Between the trimmed V and J ends, which lost 0 bases and 3 bases, there was a span of 12 bases. For the CDR3, the DNA is TGCGCCAGCAGCCAAGAGGTGATAGCGAACAATCAGCCCCAGCATTTT. Protein product: CASSQEVIANNQPQHF.